The 5 T cell receptor beta chains listed next were all sequenced from one sample in a study of T cell repertoires in cytomegalovirus infection. These receptors have no identified antigens. TCRdb itself ran the reads through MiXCR, one entry per CDR3 protein. The sample has roughly 920,000 distinct CDR3 sequences, 25% to 40% seen once. The sequencing here drew on cultured CD8+ T cells from PBMCs, taken from culture after CMV antigen stimulation. The receptors were sampled from a human donor in good health (CMV status not recorded). Some clones in this sample may be carry-over from other donors' samples.

J is TRBJ1-4 and V is TRBV5-1; D remains ambiguous. V was trimmed by 4 bases and J by 8 bases, leaving 12 bases between them. Looked up from germline, CDR1 is SGHRS and CDR2 is YFSETQ. The CDR3 runs to 13 residues. CDR3 nucleotides: TGCGCCAGCAGCCAAACTCGCGGGGAAAAACTGTTTTTT. This gives the protein CASSQTRGEKLFF.

This sequence joins TRBV19 and TRBJ2-7, with 7 bases matching TRBD1. The trim removed 7 bases at V and 4 bases at J, leaving 7 bases unmatched. The CDR3 sequence is 13 residues long. Looked up from germline, CDR1 is LNHDA and CDR2 is SQIVND (reference sequence). CDR3 region: CASKDRAVYEQYF. The CDR3 bases are TGTGCCAGTAAAGACAGGGCGGTTTACGAGCAGTACTTC.

V and J are TRBV6-6 and TRBJ1-1; 9 bases line up with TRBD1. CDR1 is MNHNY and CDR2 is SVGAGI in the germline V gene (reference sequence). With V trimmed by 6 bases and J by 3 bases, 8 bases remained unmatched. The length of the CDR3 is 15 residues. CDR3 coding DNA: TGTGCCAGCAGCCGGACAGGGGATGAGGACACTGAAGCTTTCTTT. This sequence encodes CASSRTGDEDTEAFF.

The chain recombines TRBV6-1 with TRBJ2-1; TRBD2 matches at 14 bases. This CDR3 region has 17 residues. The V and J ends lost 6 bases and 6 bases, in that order; junction bases with no gene match: 10. Germline V gives CDR1 MNHNS, CDR2 SASEGT. The CDR3 sequence is CASSFRLAGGPPNEQFF. The CDR3 nucleotides are TGTGCCAGCAGCTTTCGACTAGCGGGGGGGCCCCCCAATGAGCAGTTCTTC.

This clonotype was counted ten times or more. The chain joins TRBV6-1 to TRBJ1-1, with TRBD1 as a possible D gene (5 bases). This CDR3 is built from 11 residues. V was shortened by 5 bases and J by 11 bases, with 12 bases between the two germline ends. CDR1 is MNHNS, CDR2 SASEGT, per germline. The DNA of the CDR3 is TGTGCCAGCAGTCTTTCGGGGGGTGCTTTCTTT. Translated, it gives CASSLSGGAFF.